This is a list of T cell receptor beta chains from one sample in a study of a mutant IDH1 vaccine in newly diagnosed glioma. No antigen has been assigned to these receptors. The repertoire was sequenced with immunoSEQ multiplex PCR; TCRdb's copy has only in-frame clones and lacks some. Of 65,000 to 85,000 clones detected, around 84% appear once; the ten largest clones hold roughly 2%. The material sequenced was PBMCs, taken from a glioma patient whose treatment included an IDH1 peptide vaccine. Receptors were obtained from a man in his thirties or forties with glioma. Each CDR3 is given with its conserved first and last residue. The D gene is left open where the match is weak. Clone size is stated in some rows and not others, as once, few, many or a class when expanded.

d_gene: -; j_gene: TRBJ2-1; v_gene: TRBV5-1; abundance: -; CDR3nt: TGCGCCAGCAGCTTACTACAACCGGGACAATACAATGAGCAGTTCTTC; CDR3aa: CASSLLQPGQYNEQFF
d_gene: -; j_gene: TRBJ2-3; v_gene: TRBV25-1; abundance: once; CDR3nt: TGTGCCAGCAGTGAATTGGGGGATACAGATACGCAGTATTTT; CDR3aa: CASSELGDTDTQYF
d_gene: -; j_gene: TRBJ1-2; v_gene: TRBV7-9; abundance: few; CDR3nt: TGTGCCAGCAGCTTGGGTGGGGGGCGAGGCTATGGCTACACCTTC; CDR3aa: CASSLGGGRGYGYTF
d_gene: -; j_gene: TRBJ1-5; v_gene: TRBV28; abundance: -; CDR3nt: TGTGCCAGCAGTCCTCCGGGCGTTCAGCCCCAGCATTTT; CDR3aa: CASSPPGVQPQHF
d_gene: TRBD2; j_gene: TRBJ2-3; v_gene: TRBV13; abundance: -; CDR3nt: TGTGCCAGCAGCTTAAGGGCGGGAGCAACAGATACGCAGTATTTT; CDR3aa: CASSLRAGATDTQYF
d_gene: -; j_gene: TRBJ1-5; v_gene: TRBV2; abundance: few; CDR3nt: TGTGCCAGCATCGAGGGCATCGGTCAGCCCCAGCATTTT; CDR3aa: CASIEGIGQPQHF
d_gene: TRBD2; j_gene: TRBJ2-7; v_gene: TRBV28; abundance: -; CDR3nt: TGTGCCAGCAGTTTATATTGGACTAGTGGGGATTTCGAGCAGTACTTC; CDR3aa: CASSLYWTSGDFEQYF
d_gene: -; j_gene: TRBJ2-7; v_gene: TRBV10-3; abundance: -; CDR3nt: TGTGCCATCAGTGTAAGTCGGGACGGTTCCTACGAGCAGTACTTC; CDR3aa: CAISVSRDGSYEQYF
d_gene: TRBD2; j_gene: TRBJ2-3; v_gene: TRBV2; abundance: -; CDR3nt: TGTGCCAGCAGTGAAGCGCTTCGCCGGGCGGGAGGGAGGGATACGCAGTATTTT; CDR3aa: CASSEALRRAGGRDTQYF
d_gene: -; j_gene: TRBJ1-3; v_gene: TRBV19; abundance: -; CDR3nt: TGTGCCAGTATGGTGGGCCACTCTGGAAACACCATATATTTT; CDR3aa: CASMVGHSGNTIYF
d_gene: TRBD1; j_gene: TRBJ1-6; v_gene: TRBV9; abundance: -; CDR3nt: TGTGCCAGCAGCGTCACAGGGGGTACGCATTCACCCCTCCACTTT; CDR3aa: CASSVTGGTHSPLHF
d_gene: -; j_gene: TRBJ2-5; v_gene: TRBV11-2; abundance: -; CDR3nt: TGTGCCAGCAGCCTAGAGAGGGTTGGGACCCAGTACTTC; CDR3aa: CASSLERVGTQYF
d_gene: TRBD1; j_gene: TRBJ1-4; v_gene: TRBV5-1; abundance: -; CDR3nt: TGCGCCAGCAGCCCCAGGACAGGGCGGGCAACTAATGAAAAACTGTTTTTT; CDR3aa: CASSPRTGRATNEKLFF
d_gene: -; j_gene: TRBJ2-3; v_gene: TRBV7-2; abundance: -; CDR3nt: TGTGCCAGCAGCTTCCTCCAATACTCTAGCACAGATACGCAGTATTTT; CDR3aa: CASSFLQYSSTDTQYF
d_gene: -; j_gene: TRBJ2-3; v_gene: TRBV28; abundance: -; CDR3nt: TGTGCCAGCACCCCTCCGCTGACTAAGGATACGCAGTATTTT; CDR3aa: CASTPPLTKDTQYF
d_gene: -; j_gene: TRBJ1-4; v_gene: TRBV5-4; abundance: -; CDR3nt: TGTGCCAGCAGCACCGGTCGGAGGAATGAAAAACTGTTTTTT; CDR3aa: CASSTGRRNEKLFF
d_gene: -; j_gene: TRBJ2-7; v_gene: TRBV29-1; abundance: -; CDR3nt: TGCAGCGTGTCAACCACCACGGTTCCGAGGGAGCAGTACTTC; CDR3aa: CSVSTTTVPREQYF
d_gene: -; j_gene: TRBJ1-5; v_gene: TRBV30; abundance: few; CDR3nt: TGTGCCTGGGATACAGGAAAAAATCAGCCCCAGCATTTT; CDR3aa: CAWDTGKNQPQHF
d_gene: TRBD2; j_gene: TRBJ2-7; v_gene: TRBV2; abundance: -; CDR3nt: TGTGCCAGCAGCGCTGGGGGCGGGACTAGGTCCTACCAGCAGTACTTC; CDR3aa: CASSAGGGTRSYQQYF
d_gene: -; j_gene: TRBJ1-4; v_gene: TRBV7-2; abundance: -; CDR3nt: TGTGCCAGCAGCCGATCGCAGGGGTTCGGGGAAAAACTGTTTTTT; CDR3aa: CASSRSQGFGEKLFF
d_gene: TRBD2; j_gene: TRBJ2-1; v_gene: TRBV7-6; abundance: once; CDR3nt: TGTGCCAGCAGCTTTGGGCTAGCGGGGGAACCTGTGGGAACAAGTGAGCAGTTCTTC; CDR3aa: CASSFGLAGEPVGTSEQFF
d_gene: TRBD1; j_gene: TRBJ1-2; v_gene: TRBV5-1; abundance: once; CDR3nt: TGCGCCAGCAGCTTGGAACAGGGGACTGTAGGAGGCTACACCTTC; CDR3aa: CASSLEQGTVGGYTF
d_gene: -; j_gene: TRBJ2-7; v_gene: TRBV2; abundance: -; CDR3nt: TGTGCCAGCAGATCGGGACTGACCTACGAGCAGTACTTC; CDR3aa: CASRSGLTYEQYF
d_gene: -; j_gene: TRBJ1-2; v_gene: TRBV5-6; abundance: -; CDR3nt: TGTGCCAGCAGCCAAGACCGCTCTAACTATGGCTACACCTTC; CDR3aa: CASSQDRSNYGYTF
d_gene: -; j_gene: TRBJ1-2; v_gene: TRBV9; abundance: -; CDR3nt: TGTGCCAGCAGGAAGGGAGTGGACTACACCTTC; CDR3aa: CASRKGVDYTF
d_gene: -; j_gene: TRBJ1-6; v_gene: TRBV19; abundance: -; CDR3nt: TGTGCCAGTAGTATCTTTAGTACAGGGACCTCACCCCTCCACTTT; CDR3aa: CASSIFSTGTSPLHF
d_gene: TRBD1; j_gene: TRBJ1-3; v_gene: TRBV6-7; abundance: once; CDR3nt: TGTGCCAGCAGTCAACACAGGGGGCATTCTGGAAACACCATATATTTT; CDR3aa: CASSQHRGHSGNTIYF
d_gene: -; j_gene: TRBJ2-7; v_gene: TRBV28; abundance: -; CDR3nt: TGTGCCAGCAGTATCTCGGGACCAGGCTACGAGCAGTACTTC; CDR3aa: CASSISGPGYEQYF
d_gene: -; j_gene: TRBJ1-2; v_gene: TRBV9; abundance: -; CDR3nt: TGTGCCAGCAGCGTAGGTAGTAGGGGCCTAAACTATGGCTACACCTTC; CDR3aa: CASSVGSRGLNYGYTF
d_gene: -; j_gene: TRBJ1-1; v_gene: TRBV30; abundance: few; CDR3nt: TGTGCCTGGAGTGGAGGGCCTGAAGCTTTCTTT; CDR3aa: CAWSGGPEAFF
d_gene: -; j_gene: TRBJ2-2; v_gene: TRBV11-3; abundance: once; CDR3nt: TGTGCCAGCAGCTTAGGTCGACACGGGACCGGGGAGCTGTTTTTT; CDR3aa: CASSLGRHGTGELFF
d_gene: -; j_gene: TRBJ1-2; v_gene: TRBV14; abundance: -; CDR3nt: TGTGCCAGCAGCCACGGCCCCTCTTATGGCTACACCTTC; CDR3aa: CASSHGPSYGYTF
d_gene: TRBD2; j_gene: TRBJ2-1; v_gene: TRBV5-1; abundance: -; CDR3nt: TGCGCCAGCAGCCGGCGGACTAGCGGGTACAATGAGCAGTTCTTC; CDR3aa: CASSRRTSGYNEQFF
d_gene: TRBD1; j_gene: TRBJ1-1; v_gene: TRBV5-1; abundance: few; CDR3nt: TGCGCCAGCAGCTCCAGGGGGCGGGACACTGAAGCTTTCTTT; CDR3aa: CASSSRGRDTEAFF
d_gene: -; j_gene: TRBJ2-6; v_gene: TRBV6-6; abundance: -; CDR3nt: TGTGCCAGCAGTTATGGCGGGGCCAACGTCCTGACTTTC; CDR3aa: CASSYGGANVLTF
d_gene: -; j_gene: TRBJ2-5; v_gene: TRBV7-7; abundance: -; CDR3nt: TGTGCCAGCAGCTTAGAAATGAGGGAGACCCAGTACTTC; CDR3aa: CASSLEMRETQYF
d_gene: -; j_gene: TRBJ1-2; v_gene: TRBV5-6; abundance: -; CDR3nt: TGTGCCAGCAGCCTAGGGGGTGTCCGAGATGGCTACACCTTC; CDR3aa: CASSLGGVRDGYTF
d_gene: -; j_gene: TRBJ2-1; v_gene: TRBV4-1; abundance: -; CDR3nt: TGCGCCAGCAGCCAAGAAGGGTGGGTAGAGTTCAGTGAGCAGTTCTTC; CDR3aa: CASSQEGWVEFSEQFF
d_gene: -; j_gene: TRBJ1-6; v_gene: TRBV11-2; abundance: -; CDR3nt: TGTGCCAGCAGCTTAAATTCACCCCTCCACTTT; CDR3aa: CASSLNSPLHF
d_gene: -; j_gene: TRBJ2-1; v_gene: TRBV4-1; abundance: -; CDR3nt: TGCGCCAGCAGCCAACTAGCAAGCAATGAGCAGTTCTTC; CDR3aa: CASSQLASNEQFF
d_gene: -; j_gene: TRBJ2-7; v_gene: TRBV2; abundance: -; CDR3nt: TGTGCCAGCAAGGATGAGGTTATCTCCTACGAGCAGTACTTC; CDR3aa: CASKDEVISYEQYF
d_gene: -; j_gene: TRBJ1-2; v_gene: TRBV28; abundance: -; CDR3nt: TGTGCCAGCAGTTTCCGGACGGGGAATGGCTACACCTTC; CDR3aa: CASSFRTGNGYTF
d_gene: -; j_gene: TRBJ1-1; v_gene: TRBV27; abundance: few; CDR3nt: TGTGCCAGCAGTTTGCGTCGGGACACTGAAGCTTTCTTT; CDR3aa: CASSLRRDTEAFF
d_gene: -; j_gene: TRBJ2-5; v_gene: TRBV30; abundance: -; CDR3nt: TGTGCCTGGAGTATGGGGGGATTAGAGACCCAGTACTTC; CDR3aa: CAWSMGGLETQYF
d_gene: -; j_gene: TRBJ2-2; v_gene: TRBV5-1; abundance: -; CDR3nt: TGCGCCAGCAGCTTGAACGGTGGGGAGCTGTTTTTT; CDR3aa: CASSLNGGELFF
d_gene: -; j_gene: TRBJ2-5; v_gene: TRBV6-5; abundance: -; CDR3nt: TGTGCCAGCAGCCACAACGGTCCCCAAGAGACCCAGTACTTC; CDR3aa: CASSHNGPQETQYF
d_gene: -; j_gene: TRBJ2-5; v_gene: TRBV15; abundance: -; CDR3nt: TGTGCCACCAGCAGGGACAGTTGGGCAGAGACCCAGTACTTC; CDR3aa: CATSRDSWAETQYF
d_gene: -; j_gene: TRBJ1-1; v_gene: TRBV7-8; abundance: -; CDR3nt: TGTGCCAGCAGCGAGCGAAGGGGGGATGAAGCTTTCTTT; CDR3aa: CASSERRGDEAFF
d_gene: -; j_gene: TRBJ1-4; v_gene: TRBV30; abundance: -; CDR3nt: TGTGCCTGGAGTCACGGGACTGGCAATGAAAAACTGTTTTTT; CDR3aa: CAWSHGTGNEKLFF
d_gene: -; j_gene: TRBJ2-1; v_gene: TRBV27; abundance: -; CDR3nt: TGTGCCAGCAGTCCCATCCTAAGGCCTGAGCAGTTCTTC; CDR3aa: CASSPILRPEQFF
d_gene: -; j_gene: TRBJ1-2; v_gene: TRBV9; abundance: once; CDR3nt: TGTGCCAGCAGCCCCAGGGACGGCAACTATGGCTACACCTTC; CDR3aa: CASSPRDGNYGYTF
d_gene: -; j_gene: TRBJ1-4; v_gene: TRBV29-1; abundance: -; CDR3nt: TGCAGCGTGTGGACAGCAACTAATGAAAAACTGTTTTTT; CDR3aa: CSVWTATNEKLFF
d_gene: TRBD1; j_gene: TRBJ1-6; v_gene: TRBV6-6; abundance: once; CDR3nt: TGTGCCAGCAGTTCTACTCGACAGGGTTCGGGGTCACCCCTCCACTTT; CDR3aa: CASSSTRQGSGSPLHF
d_gene: TRBD2; j_gene: TRBJ2-3; v_gene: TRBV6-7; abundance: -; CDR3nt: TGTGCCAGCAGTCGCGGGGACTATAGATCAGATACGCAGTATTTT; CDR3aa: CASSRGDYRSDTQYF
d_gene: -; j_gene: TRBJ2-1; v_gene: TRBV5-1; abundance: -; CDR3nt: TGCGCCAGCAGCTTGGCGCCAACCTACAATGAGCAGTTCTTC; CDR3aa: CASSLAPTYNEQFF
d_gene: -; j_gene: TRBJ1-3; v_gene: TRBV25-1; abundance: -; CDR3nt: TGTGCCAGCACTAAGGGAAACACCATATATTTT; CDR3aa: CASTKGNTIYF
d_gene: -; j_gene: TRBJ1-3; v_gene: TRBV11-2; abundance: -; CDR3nt: TGTGCCAGCAGCCCCCGAGTACGAGGGGCGGGAAACACCATATATTTT; CDR3aa: CASSPRVRGAGNTIYF
d_gene: -; j_gene: TRBJ1-5; v_gene: TRBV6-6; abundance: -; CDR3nt: TGTGCCAGCAGTTTCCGGGACGGTCAGCCCCAGCATTTT; CDR3aa: CASSFRDGQPQHF
d_gene: -; j_gene: TRBJ1-2; v_gene: TRBV19; abundance: -; CDR3nt: TGTGCCAGTAGTTTCGTGGACACGACTTCTAACTATGGCTACACCTTC; CDR3aa: CASSFVDTTSNYGYTF